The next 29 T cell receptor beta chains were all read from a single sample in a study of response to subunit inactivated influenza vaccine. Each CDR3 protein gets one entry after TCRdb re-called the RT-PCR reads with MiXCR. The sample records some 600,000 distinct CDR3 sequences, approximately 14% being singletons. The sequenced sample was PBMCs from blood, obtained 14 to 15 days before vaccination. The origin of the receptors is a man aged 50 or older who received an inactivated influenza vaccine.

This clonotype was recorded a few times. The CDR3 bases are TGCGCCAGCAGCCAAGCTCCAGGGAATCAGCCCCAGCATTTT. Protein: CASSQAPGNQPQHF. This rearrangement joins TRBV4-1 to TRBJ1-5; maybe TRBD1 (5 bases). Germline lookup yields CDR1 MGHRA and CDR2 YSYEKL. The CDR3 contains 14 residues. Between the trimmed V and J ends, which lost 1 base and 4 bases, there was a span of 8 bases.

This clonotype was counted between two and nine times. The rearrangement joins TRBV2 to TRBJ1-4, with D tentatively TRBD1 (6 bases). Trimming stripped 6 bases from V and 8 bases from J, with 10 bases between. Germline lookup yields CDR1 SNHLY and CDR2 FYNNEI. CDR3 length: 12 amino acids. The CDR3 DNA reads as TGTGCCAGCAGCCGCGGACAGGAAAAACTGTTTTTT. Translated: CASSRGQEKLFF.

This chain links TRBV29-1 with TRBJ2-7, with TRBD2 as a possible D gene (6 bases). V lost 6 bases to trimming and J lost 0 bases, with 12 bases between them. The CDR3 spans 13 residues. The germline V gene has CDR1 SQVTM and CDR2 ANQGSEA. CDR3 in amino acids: CSVGDSRSYEQYF. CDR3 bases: TGCAGCGTAGGGGACTCCCGCTCCTACGAGCAGTACTTC.

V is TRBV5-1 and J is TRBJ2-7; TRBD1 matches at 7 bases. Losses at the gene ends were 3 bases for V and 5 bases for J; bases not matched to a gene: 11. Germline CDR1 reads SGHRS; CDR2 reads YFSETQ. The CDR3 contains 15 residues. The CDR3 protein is CASSSSRQGTNEQYF. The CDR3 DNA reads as TGCGCCAGCAGCTCTAGTCGACAGGGAACGAACGAGCAGTACTTC. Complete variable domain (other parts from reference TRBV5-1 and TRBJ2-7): KAGVTQTPRYLIKTRGQQVTLSCSPISGHRSVSWYQQTPGQGLQFLFEYFSETQRNKGNFPGRFSGRQFSNSRSEMNVSTLELGDSALYLCASSSSRQGTNEQYFGPGTRLTVT.

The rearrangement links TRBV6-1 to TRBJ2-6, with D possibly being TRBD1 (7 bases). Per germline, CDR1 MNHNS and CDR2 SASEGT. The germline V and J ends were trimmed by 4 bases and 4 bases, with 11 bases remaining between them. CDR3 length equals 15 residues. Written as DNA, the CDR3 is TGTGCCAGCAGTGCCAGGGGGGTCGGGGCCAACGTCCTGACTTTC. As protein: CASSARGVGANVLTF.

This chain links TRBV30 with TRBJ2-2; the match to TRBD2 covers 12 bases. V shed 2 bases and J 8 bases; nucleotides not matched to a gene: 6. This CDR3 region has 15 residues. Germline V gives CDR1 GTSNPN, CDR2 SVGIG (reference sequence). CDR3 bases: TGTGCCTGGAGTAACGGACTAGCGGGACGTGGGGAGCTGTTTTTT. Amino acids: CAWSNGLAGRGELFF.

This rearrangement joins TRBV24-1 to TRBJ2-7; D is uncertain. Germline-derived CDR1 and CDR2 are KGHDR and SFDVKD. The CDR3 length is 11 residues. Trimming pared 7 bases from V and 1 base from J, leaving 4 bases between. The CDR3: CATRGSYEQYF. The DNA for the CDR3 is TGTGCCACCAGAGGGTCCTACGAGCAGTACTTC.

This CDR3 is CASSIRTSGGVYQETQYF. The CDR3 bases are TGTGCCAGCAGCATTCGGACTAGCGGGGGGGTATACCAAGAGACCCAGTACTTC. V is TRBV7-6 and J is TRBJ2-5; 15 bases map to TRBD2. CDR3 length: 18 residues. V lost 5 bases to trimming and J lost 0 bases; unmatched junction nucleotides: 7. Germline values: CDR1 SGHVS, CDR2 FNYEAQ. The full variable domain, in which reference TRBV7-6 and TRBJ2-5 provide the parts outside the CDR3, is GAGVSQSPRYKVTKRGQDVALRCDPISGHVSLYWYRQALGQGPEFLTYFNYEAQQDKSGLPNDRFSAERPEGSISTLTIQRTEQRDSAMYRCASSIRTSGGVYQETQYFGPGTRLLVL.

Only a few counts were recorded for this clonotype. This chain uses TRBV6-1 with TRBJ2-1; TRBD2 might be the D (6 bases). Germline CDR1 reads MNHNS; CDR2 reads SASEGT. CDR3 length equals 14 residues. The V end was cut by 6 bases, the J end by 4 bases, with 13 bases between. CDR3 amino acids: CASSRDLAYNEQFF. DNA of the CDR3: TGTGCCAGCAGCCGGGACTTAGCTTACAATGAGCAGTTCTTC.

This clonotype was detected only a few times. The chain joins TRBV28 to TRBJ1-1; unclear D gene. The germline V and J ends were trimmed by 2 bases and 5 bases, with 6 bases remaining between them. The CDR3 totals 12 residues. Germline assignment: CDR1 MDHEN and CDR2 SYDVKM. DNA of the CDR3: TGTGCCAGCAGTTTAGTGGTTACTGAAGCTTTCTTT. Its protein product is CASSLVVTEAFF.

The CDR3 sequence: CSAQPGTISTDTQYF. CDR3 DNA: TGCAGCGCCCAACCAGGGACAATAAGCACAGATACGCAGTATTTT. The gene calls are TRBV29-1 and TRBJ2-3, with D maybe TRBD1 (6 bases). The CDR3 totals 15 residues. V lost 7 bases and J 0 bases, leaving 17 bases between the germline ends. CDR1 is SQVTM, CDR2 ANQGSEA, per germline.

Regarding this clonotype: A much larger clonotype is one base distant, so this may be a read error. The DNA of the CDR3 is TGCGCCACTAAGCTGGAGCGAACCGGGGACCTGTTTTTT. Translation: CATKLERTGDLFF. The chain has TRBV5-1 and TRBJ2-2, with D perhaps given as TRBD1 or TRBD2 (5 bases each). The germline CDR1 and CDR2 sequences are SGHRS and YFSETQ. The CDR3 consists of 13 residues.

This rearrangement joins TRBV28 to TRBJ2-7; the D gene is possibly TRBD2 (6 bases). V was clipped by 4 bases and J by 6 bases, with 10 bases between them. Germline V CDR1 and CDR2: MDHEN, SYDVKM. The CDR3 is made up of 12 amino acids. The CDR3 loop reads CASSSPGVEQYF. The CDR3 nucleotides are TGTGCCAGCAGTTCCCCGGGAGTCGAGCAGTACTTC.

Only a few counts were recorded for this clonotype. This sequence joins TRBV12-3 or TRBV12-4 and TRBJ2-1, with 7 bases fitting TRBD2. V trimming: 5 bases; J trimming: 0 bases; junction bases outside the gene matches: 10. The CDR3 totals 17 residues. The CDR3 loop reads CASSGGEGMSSYNEQFF. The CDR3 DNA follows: TGTGCCAGCAGTGGGGGGGAGGGCATGAGCTCCTACAATGAGCAGTTCTTC.

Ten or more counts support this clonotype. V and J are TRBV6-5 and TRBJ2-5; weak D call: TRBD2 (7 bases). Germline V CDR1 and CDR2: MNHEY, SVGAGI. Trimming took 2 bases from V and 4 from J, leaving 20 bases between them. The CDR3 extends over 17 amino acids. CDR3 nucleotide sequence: TGTGCCAGCAGTTACGGCGAAAGGGGGGGGGGTCGAGAGACCCAGTACTTC. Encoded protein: CASSYGERGGGRETQYF.

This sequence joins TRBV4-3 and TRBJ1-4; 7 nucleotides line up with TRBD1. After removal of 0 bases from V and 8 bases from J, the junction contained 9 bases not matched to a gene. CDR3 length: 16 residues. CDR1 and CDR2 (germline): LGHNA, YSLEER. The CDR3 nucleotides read TGCGCCAGCAGCCAAGATCTTGGGGGAGGGGGCGAAAAACTGTTTTTT. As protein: CASSQDLGGGGEKLFF.

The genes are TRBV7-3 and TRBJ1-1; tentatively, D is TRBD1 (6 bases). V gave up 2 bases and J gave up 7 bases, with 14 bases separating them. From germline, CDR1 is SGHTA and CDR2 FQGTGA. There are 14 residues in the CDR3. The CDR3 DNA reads TGTGCCAGCAGCTTAGGAGGGGGATTAAGTGAAGCTTTCTTT. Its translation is CASSLGGGLSEAFF.

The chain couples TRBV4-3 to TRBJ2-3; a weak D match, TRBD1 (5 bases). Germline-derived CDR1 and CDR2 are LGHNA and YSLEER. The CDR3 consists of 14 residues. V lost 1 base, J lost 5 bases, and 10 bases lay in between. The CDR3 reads CASSQGQRRDTQYF. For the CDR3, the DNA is TGCGCCAGCAGCCAAGGACAGCGAAGAGATACGCAGTATTTT.

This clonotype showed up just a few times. The chain's CDR3 is CAISESNRKGTQYF. The CDR3 DNA sequence: TGTGCCATCAGTGAGTCGAATCGGAAAGGGACCCAGTACTTC. The V gene is TRBV10-3, the J gene TRBJ2-5; no clear D. The V gene lost 0 bases and the J gene lost 7 bases, with 12 bases spanning the gap. There are 14 residues in the CDR3. CDR1 is ENHRY, CDR2 SYGVKD, per germline.

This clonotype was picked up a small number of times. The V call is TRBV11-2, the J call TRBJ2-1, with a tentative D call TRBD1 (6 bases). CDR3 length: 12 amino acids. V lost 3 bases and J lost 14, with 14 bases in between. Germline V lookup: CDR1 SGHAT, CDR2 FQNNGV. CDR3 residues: CASSLSGQMEFF. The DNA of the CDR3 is TGTGCCAGCAGCTTGTCCGGACAGATGGAGTTCTTC.

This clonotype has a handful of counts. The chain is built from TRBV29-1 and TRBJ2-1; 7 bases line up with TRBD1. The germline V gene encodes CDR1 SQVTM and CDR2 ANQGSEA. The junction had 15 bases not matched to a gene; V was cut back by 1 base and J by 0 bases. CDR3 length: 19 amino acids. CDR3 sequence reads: CSVEGSTGRTPSSYNEQFF. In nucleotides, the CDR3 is TGCAGCGTTGAAGGATCGACAGGGCGGACGCCGAGCTCCTACAATGAGCAGTTCTTC.

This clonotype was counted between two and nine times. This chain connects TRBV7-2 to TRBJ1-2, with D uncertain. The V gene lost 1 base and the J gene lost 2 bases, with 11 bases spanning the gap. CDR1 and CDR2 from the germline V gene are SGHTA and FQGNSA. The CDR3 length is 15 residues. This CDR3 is CASSLVFAGNYGYTF. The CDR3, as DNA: TGTGCCAGCAGCTTAGTCTTTGCGGGAAACTATGGCTACACCTTC.

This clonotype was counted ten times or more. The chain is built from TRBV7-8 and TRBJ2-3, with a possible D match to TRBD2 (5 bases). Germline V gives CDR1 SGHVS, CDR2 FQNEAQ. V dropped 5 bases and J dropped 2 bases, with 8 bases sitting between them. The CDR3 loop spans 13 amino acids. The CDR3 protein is CASSRGNTDTQYF. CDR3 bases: TGTGCCAGCAGCCGAGGGAACACAGATACGCAGTATTTT.

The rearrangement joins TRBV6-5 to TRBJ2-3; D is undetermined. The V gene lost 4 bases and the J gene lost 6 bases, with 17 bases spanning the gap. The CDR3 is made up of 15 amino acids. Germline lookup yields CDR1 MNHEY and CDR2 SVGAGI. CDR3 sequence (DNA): TGTGCCAGCAGTTCGCCCGATGCCGGGTCGGATACGCAGTATTTT. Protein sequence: CASSSPDAGSDTQYF.

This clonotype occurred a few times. The CDR3 region is CATSDLASGRNEQFF. Written as DNA, the CDR3 is TGTGCCACCAGTGATTTGGCTAGCGGCCGGAATGAGCAGTTCTTC. V and J are TRBV24-1 and TRBJ2-1, with 7 positions matching TRBD2. CDR1 and CDR2 from the germline V gene are KGHDR and SFDVKD. The V gene end was trimmed by 0 bases and the J gene end by 7 bases; junction bases not matched to a gene: 5. This CDR3 is 15 amino acids long.

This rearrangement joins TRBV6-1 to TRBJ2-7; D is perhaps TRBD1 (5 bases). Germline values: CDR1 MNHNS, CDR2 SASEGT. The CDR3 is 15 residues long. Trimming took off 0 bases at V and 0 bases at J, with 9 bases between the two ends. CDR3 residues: CASSEAVGASYEQYF. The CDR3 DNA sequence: TGTGCCAGCAGTGAAGCGGTAGGGGCCTCCTACGAGCAGTACTTC.

CDR3 nucleotide sequence: TGCAGTGCTAAAAGAGGGCCCCTGGGTACGCAGTATTTT. It encodes CSAKRGPLGTQYF. The genes are TRBV20-1 and TRBJ2-3, with a possible D match to TRBD2 (5 bases). The CDR3 is made up of 13 amino acids. Between the trimmed V and J ends, which lost 4 bases and 8 bases, there was a span of 16 bases. Germline CDR1 is DFQATT and CDR2 is SNEGSKA (reference sequence).

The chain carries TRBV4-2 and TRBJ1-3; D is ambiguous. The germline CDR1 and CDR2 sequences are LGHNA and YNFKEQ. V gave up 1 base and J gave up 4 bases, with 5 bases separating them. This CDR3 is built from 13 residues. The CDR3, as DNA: TGTGCCAGCAGCCAAGGAAGAGGAAACACCATATATTTT. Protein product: CASSQGRGNTIYF.

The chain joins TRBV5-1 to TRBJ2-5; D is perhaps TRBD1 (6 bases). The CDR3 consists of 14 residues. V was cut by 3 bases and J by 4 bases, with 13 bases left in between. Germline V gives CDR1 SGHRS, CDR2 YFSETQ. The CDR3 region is CASSSRDTSETQYF. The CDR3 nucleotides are TGCGCCAGCAGCTCGAGGGACACATCAGAGACCCAGTACTTC. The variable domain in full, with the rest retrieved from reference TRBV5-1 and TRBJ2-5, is KAGVTQTPRYLIKTRGQQVTLSCSPISGHRSVSWYQQTPGQGLQFLFEYFSETQRNKGNFPGRFSGRQFSNSRSEMNVSTLELGDSALYLCASSSRDTSETQYFGPGTRLLVL.